The source of this T cell receptor beta chain is a study of blood T cell repertoires in COVID-19. V lost 4 bases and J lost 3, with 13 bases in between. The CDR3 runs to 14 residues. CDR1 and CDR2 from the germline V gene are SGHVS and FQNEAQ. A few counts support this clone. Repertoires were generated with immunoSEQ multiplex PCR, while TCRdb's copy carries only in-frame clones and drops some. The sample has around 41,000 clones, about 88% seen once; the top ten hold about 5.3%. The rearrangement links TRBV7-8 to TRBJ2-7; TRBD1 might be the D (6 bases). The source of this sequence is a human donor in a cohort sampled during active COVID-19. Input material: peripheral blood. The CDR3 sequence: CASSSRDIIYEQYF. CDR3 coding DNA: TGTGCCAGCAGCTCACGGGACATCATCTACGAGCAGTACTTC.